Following are 30 T cell receptor beta chains from one sample sequenced in a study of radiotherapy plus CTLA-4 blockade in lung cancer. Clones were read by immunoSEQ multiplex PCR, and TCRdb kept only the in-frame ones, dropping some. The table includes 100,000 to 150,000 clones, approximately 84% detected once. The input for sequencing was peripheral blood, taken from a patient treated with radiotherapy plus ipilimumab. The source of these receptors is a human donor with non-small cell lung cancer who had a partial response to radiotherapy plus ipilimumab.

This chain links TRBV27 with TRBJ2-7, with TRBD1 identical over 10 bases. This CDR3 comprises 15 residues. Germline CDR1 is MNHEY and CDR2 is SMNVEV (reference sequence). The J segment lost 2 bases and the V segment lost 6 bases, leaving 7 bases of the junction unmatched. The CDR3 nucleotides are TGTGCCAGCAGCAAAGCAGGGACAGGGGCCTACGAGCAGTACGTC. Translated: CASSKAGTGAYEQYV.

The V and J genes are TRBV4-3 and TRBJ2-5, with TRBD1 matching over 7 bases. Germline V gene sequence: CDR1 LGHNA, CDR2 YSLEER. There are 16 residues in the CDR3. The J segment lost 4 bases and the V segment lost 4 bases, leaving 12 bases of the junction unmatched. CDR3 in amino acids: CASSPNTGVGGETQYF. The DNA for the CDR3 is TGCGCCAGCAGCCCTAACACAGGGGTAGGCGGAGAGACCCAGTACTTC.

The chain uses TRBV5-4 and TRBJ1-5, with 7 nucleotides matching TRBD1. After removal of 5 bases from V and 1 base from J, the junction contained 15 bases not matched to a gene. Germline values: CDR1 SGHNT, CDR2 YYREEE (reference sequence). CDR3 length: 18 residues. CDR3 region: CASSRGPGSTGSNQPQHF. The CDR3 DNA sequence: TGTGCCAGCAGTAGGGGGCCGGGGTCAACGGGAAGCAATCAGCCCCAGCATTTT.

The V call is TRBV28, the J call TRBJ2-7; 8 bases match TRBD2. Per germline, CDR1 MDHEN and CDR2 SYDVKM. Trimming took 6 bases from V and 7 from J; bases not matched to a gene: 5. The CDR3 extends over 12 amino acids. CDR3 protein: CASSGGASEQYF. For the CDR3, the DNA is TGTGCCAGCAGCGGGGGGGCGAGTGAGCAGTACTTC.

This chain connects TRBV6-6 to TRBJ1-5, with D perhaps matching TRBD1 (6 bases). CDR1 MNHNY and CDR2 SVGAGI come from the germline V gene (reference sequence). V was clipped by 6 bases and J by 6 bases, with 12 bases between them. CDR3 length: 13 amino acids. The CDR3 is CASRKQGTQPQHF. CDR3 DNA: TGTGCCAGCAGGAAACAGGGAACTCAGCCCCAGCATTTT.

The V call is TRBV19, the J call TRBJ1-1, with 7 bases matching TRBD1. There are 13 residues in the CDR3. Germline V lookup: CDR1 LNHDA, CDR2 SQIVND (reference sequence). V was clipped by 6 bases and J by 6 bases; unmatched bases: 7. The CDR3 here is CASSMDRISEAFF. The CDR3 region has the DNA TGTGCCAGTAGCATGGACAGGATCTCTGAAGCTTTCTTT.

The chain combines TRBV2 with TRBJ2-3; D is ambiguous. Per germline, CDR1 SNHLY and CDR2 FYNNEI. The CDR3 contains 16 residues. The V and J ends lost 0 bases and 2 bases respectively, with 12 bases between them. The CDR3 bases are TGTGCCAGCAGTGAAGCGTCGATGCGACTCACAGATACGCAGTATTTT. The encoded protein is CASSEASMRLTDTQYF.

The gene calls are TRBV9 and TRBJ2-2; unclear D gene. V was clipped by 4 bases and J by 5 bases, with 18 bases between them. CDR1 is SGDLS and CDR2 is YYNGEE in the germline V gene. The CDR3 is 16 residues long. CDR3 DNA sequence: TGTGCCAGCAGCCGCGTCTTTGATGTATTAACCGGGGAGCTGTTTTTT. Its protein product is CASSRVFDVLTGELFF.

V and J are TRBV28 and TRBJ1-1, with TRBD1 matching 7 bases. With V trimmed by 2 bases and J by 2 bases, 2 bases remained unmatched. This CDR3 is built from 14 residues. Germline CDR1 MDHEN, CDR2 SYDVKM. DNA for the CDR3: TGTGCCAGCAGTTTAGAGGGGGCCAACACTGAAGCTTTCTTT. Amino acid sequence: CASSLEGANTEAFF. The full variable domain, completed using reference TRBV28 and TRBJ1-1, is DVKVTQSSRYLVKRTGEKVFLECVQDMDHENMFWYRQDPGLGLRLIYFSYDVKMKEKGDIPEGYSVSREKKERFSLILESASTNQTSMYLCASSLEGANTEAFFGQGTRLTVV.

V and J are TRBV28 and TRBJ2-7; possibly TRBD2 for D (6 bases). Trimming removed 5 bases from V and 0 bases from J, with 8 bases in between. CDR1 is MDHEN and CDR2 is SYDVKM in the germline V gene. The CDR3 length is 13 residues. The CDR3 loop is CASSRGSSYEQYV. The CDR3 nucleotides are TGTGCCAGCAGTCGGGGGAGCTCCTACGAGCAGTACGTC.

This chain links TRBV29-1 with TRBJ1-1; the D gene is possibly TRBD1 (6 bases). Germline V gene data show CDR1 as SQVTM and CDR2 as ANQGSEA. This CDR3 comprises 14 residues. V was clipped by 3 bases and J by 4 bases, with 15 bases between them. The chain's CDR3 is CSVEVRGAITEAFF. DNA for the CDR3: TGCAGCGTTGAGGTTCGGGGGGCGATCACTGAAGCTTTCTTT.

The V and J genes are TRBV30 and TRBJ1-6, with D unclear. This CDR3 region has 15 residues. V lost 0 bases to trimming and J lost 2 bases, with 8 bases between them. The germline gives CDR1 GTSNPN, CDR2 SVGIG (reference sequence). CDR3 region: CAWSVSLPYNSPLHF. CDR3 DNA: TGTGCCTGGAGTGTCAGTCTGCCCTATAATTCACCCCTCCACTTT.

In this sample, this clone turned up a few times. This chain links TRBV5-1 with TRBJ1-4; D is undetermined. Trimming removed 0 bases at V and 5 bases at J, with 11 bases between. The CDR3 runs to 15 residues. Germline CDR1 reads SGHRS; CDR2 reads YFSETQ. DNA of the CDR3: TGCGCCAGCAGCTTGGGAACGCAGAAGAATGAAAAACTGTTTTTT. Encoded protein: CASSLGTQKNEKLFF.

The chain joins TRBV15 to TRBJ2-7; 12 bases agree with TRBD2. Germline V gives CDR1 LNHNV, CDR2 YYDKDF (reference sequence). The CDR3 is made up of 19 amino acids. V gave up 0 bases and J gave up 2 bases; unmatched junction bases: 11. This CDR3 reads CATSRDQSSGRASTYEQYF. The CDR3 nucleotides read TGTGCCACCAGCAGAGATCAGTCTAGCGGGAGGGCCTCCACCTACGAGCAGTACTTC.

The chain links TRBV28 to TRBJ1-1, with TRBD1 identical over 8 bases. This CDR3 comprises 16 residues. The germline V gene has CDR1 MDHEN and CDR2 SYDVKM. V lost 6 bases to trimming and J lost 1 base; unmatched junction nucleotides: 10. The CDR3 region is CASRIRTGRSNTEAFF. The CDR3 bases are TGTGCCAGCAGAATTCGGACAGGGCGATCGAACACTGAAGCTTTCTTT.

The chain employs TRBV4-2 and TRBJ1-5; maybe TRBD1 (5 bases). This CDR3 spans 16 amino acids. With 5 bases removed from V and 0 bases from J, the gap between germline ends came to 14 bases. Germline-derived CDR1 and CDR2 are LGHNA and YNFKEQ. The CDR3 loop is CASSTLGGDSNQPQHF. In DNA form, the CDR3 reads TGTGCCAGCAGCACACTCGGGGGGGATAGCAATCAGCCCCAGCATTTT.

The J gene is TRBJ2-1, the V gene TRBV4-1, with 7 bases identical to TRBD2. The ends lost 5 bases at V and 3 bases at J; junction bases unmatched: 1. Germline CDR1 is MGHRA and CDR2 is YSYEKL. CDR3 size: 13 residues. Here the CDR3 reads CASSGTIYNEQFF. The DNA for the CDR3 is TGCGCCAGCAGCGGGACTATCTACAATGAGCAGTTCTTC.

A word on this clone: The same CDR3 arises from other DNA sequences in this sample as well. V gene TRBV28 combines with J gene TRBJ1-5, with a possible D match to TRBD1 (6 bases). Germline CDR1 reads MDHEN; CDR2 reads SYDVKM. V was pared by 6 bases and J by 0 bases, with 18 bases between. This CDR3 comprises 17 residues. The CDR3 nucleotides are TGTGCCAGCAGCGGGACCGGGACAAGGCGTAGCAATCAGCCCCAGCATTTT. Translated: CASSGTGTRRSNQPQHF.

This clone was counted once. The same CDR3 also results from other DNA sequences found in this sample. This rearrangement joins TRBV5-1 to TRBJ2-5; perhaps TRBD1 as D (6 bases). The V end was cut by 4 bases, the J end by 0 bases, with 10 bases between. The germline V gene encodes CDR1 SGHRS and CDR2 YFSETQ. This CDR3 is 14 amino acids long. The CDR3 loop is CASSPTGYQETQYF. CDR3 coding DNA: TGCGCCAGCAGCCCAACAGGGTACCAAGAGACCCAGTACTTC.

The chain is built from TRBV9 and TRBJ1-5; D is unresolved. The CDR3 totals 15 residues. Germline V gene data show CDR1 as SGDLS and CDR2 as YYNGEE. V gave up 0 bases and J gave up 0 bases, with 7 bases separating them. CDR3: CASSVGPYSNQPQHF. In DNA, the CDR3 is TGTGCCAGCAGCGTAGGTCCCTATAGCAATCAGCCCCAGCATTTT.

The gene calls are TRBV19 and TRBJ2-3; TRBD2 aligns across 8 bases. Germline V lookup: CDR1 LNHDA, CDR2 SQIVND (reference sequence). V gave up 3 bases and J gave up 2 bases; unmatched junction bases: 10. The CDR3 is 17 residues long. The CDR3 nucleotides read TGTGCCAGTAGTATCAAGCGCAAAGCGGGAGTCACAGATACGCAGTATTTT. Residues: CASSIKRKAGVTDTQYF.

This sequence joins TRBV25-1 and TRBJ2-3; unclear D gene. CDR3 length: 17 residues. With 0 bases removed from V and 2 bases from J, the gap between germline ends came to 15 bases. Germline V lookup: CDR1 MGHDK, CDR2 SYGVNS. The CDR3 coding sequence is TGTGCCAGCAGTGAATATCTGACGGCGGCCTCCACAGATACGCAGTATTTT. This encodes CASSEYLTAASTDTQYF.

The chain links TRBV19 to TRBJ1-5; 10 nucleotides agree with TRBD1. Germline V lookup: CDR1 LNHDA, CDR2 SQIVND (reference sequence). CDR3 size: 15 residues. V shed 7 bases and J 2 bases; nucleotides not matched to a gene: 5. The CDR3 nucleotides are TGTGCCAGTACTGACGGGACAGGGGGCAATCAGCCCCAGCATTTT. Its translation: CASTDGTGGNQPQHF.

The chain links TRBV6-1 to TRBJ2-1; D is unresolved. This CDR3 has 16 residues. In germline, CDR1 is MNHNS, CDR2 SASEGT. V was trimmed by 2 bases and J by 0 bases, leaving 11 bases between them. The CDR3 reads CASSEHGFRSYNEQFF. The CDR3 DNA reads TGTGCCAGCAGTGAACATGGCTTCCGCTCCTACAATGAGCAGTTCTTC.

The rearrangement uses TRBV18 and TRBJ2-7, with D perhaps matching TRBD1 (6 bases). The germline CDR1 and CDR2 sequences are KGHSH and LQKENI. V dropped 8 bases and J dropped 6 bases, with 11 bases sitting between them. The CDR3 is made up of 11 amino acids. In DNA, the CDR3 is TGTGCCAGCCAGGGGAGCGCCGAGCAGTACGTC. Protein sequence: CASQGSAEQYV.

V gene TRBV6-5 combines with J gene TRBJ2-5; tentatively, D is TRBD1 (6 bases). Germline assignment: CDR1 MNHEY and CDR2 SVGAGI. The ends were cut back, 2 bases at V and 2 bases at J, with 6 bases in the middle. CDR3 size: 13 residues. The CDR3 DNA reads TGTGCCAGCAGTTACACAGGGCAAGAGACCCAGTACTTC. Its translation is CASSYTGQETQYF.

The chain joins TRBV7-2 to TRBJ1-1; possible D gene TRBD1, 6 bases. V was trimmed by 7 bases and J by 7 bases, leaving 16 bases between them. Germline CDR1 is SGHTA and CDR2 is FQGNSA. The CDR3 is 13 residues long. CDR3 in amino acids: CASNKGVGNEAFF. The CDR3 nucleotides are TGTGCCAGCAACAAGGGGGTAGGGAATGAAGCTTTCTTT.

The gene calls are TRBV2 and TRBJ2-7, with D perhaps TRBD1 (7 bases). The CDR3 is 14 residues long. Germline V gene lookup returns CDR1 SNHLY and CDR2 FYNNEI. V lost 6 bases to trimming and J lost 0 bases, with 12 bases between them. The CDR3 spells CASRGGQFSYEQYF. As DNA, the CDR3 is TGTGCCAGCAGGGGGGGACAGTTCTCCTACGAGCAGTACTTC.

The rearrangement uses TRBV7-3 and TRBJ2-1; TRBD2 agrees at 8 bases. J was trimmed by 5 bases and V by 2 bases; bases with no gene match: 5. Germline V gives CDR1 SGHTA, CDR2 FQGTGA. This CDR3 is 15 amino acids long. The chain's CDR3 is CASSLGAGAHNEQFF. The CDR3 DNA is TGTGCCAGCAGCTTAGGAGCGGGAGCACACAATGAGCAGTTCTTC.

V is TRBV7-2 and J is TRBJ2-2; D unclear. Trimming removed 1 base from V and 8 bases from J, with 5 bases in between. Germline-derived CDR1 and CDR2 are SGHTA and FQGNSA. This CDR3 has 12 residues. For the CDR3, the DNA is TGTGCCAGCAGCTTAGACTTAGGGGAGCTGTTTTTT. Translation: CASSLDLGELFF.